Following are 24 T cell receptor beta chains from one sample sequenced in a study of T cells in Graves' hyperthyroidism and ophthalmopathy. Amplification of TCR beta CDR3 regions was performed using RNA transcripts as template. TCR CDR3 regions were first amplified by RT-PCR with HTBI primers. TCRdb called the multiplex PCR reads again in MiXCR, with one record for every CDR3 protein. The sample lists roughly 400,000 distinct CDR3 sequences, over 13% occurring once. What was sequenced was blood. Receptor source: a man aged 50-60 years with Graves' ophthalmopathy.

This clonotype has a count of ten or more. V and J are TRBV12-3 or TRBV12-4 and TRBJ1-1; unclear D gene. Trimming shortened V by 8 bases and J by 1 base, and 14 bases separated the two germline ends. The CDR3 is 14 amino acids. As DNA, the CDR3 is TGTGCCAGCTCGAGCGGGTTAGGGAACACTGAAGCTTTCTTT. It yields the protein CASSSGLGNTEAFF.

CDR3 amino acids: CASSVESLAGFTGELFF. The CDR3 DNA is TGTGCCAGCAGCGTAGAATCCCTAGCGGGCTTCACCGGGGAGCTGTTTTTT. The chain is built from TRBV9 and TRBJ2-2; 8 bases line up with TRBD2. Germline V CDR1 and CDR2: SGDLS, YYNGEE. There are 17 residues in the CDR3. Losses at the gene ends were 0 bases for V and 4 bases for J; bases not matched to a gene: 8.

This clonotype was detected a few times. This rearrangement joins TRBV7-9 to TRBJ2-5, with D unresolved. Per germline, CDR1 SEHNR and CDR2 FQNEAQ (reference sequence). The length of the CDR3 is 12 residues. Trimming removed 4 bases at V and 5 bases at J, with 8 bases between. This chain's CDR3 is CASSSSGETQYF. CDR3 nucleotides: TGTGCCAGCAGCTCCTCTGGGGAGACCCAGTACTTC.

This clonotype was counted between two and nine times. This chain uses TRBV27 with TRBJ2-1, with 9 bases identical to TRBD1. The J segment lost 6 bases and the V segment lost 4 bases, leaving 7 bases of the junction unmatched. This CDR3 contains 15 residues. The germline V gene encodes CDR1 MNHEY and CDR2 SMNVEV (reference sequence). CDR3 region: CASSSSGTGRNEQFF. DNA for the CDR3: TGTGCCAGCAGTTCATCCGGGACAGGGCGCAATGAGCAGTTCTTC.

This clonotype was recorded at least ten times. The V call is TRBV7-9, the J call TRBJ1-1, with no clear D. CDR1 SEHNR and CDR2 FQNEAQ come from the germline V gene (reference sequence). This CDR3 comprises 14 residues. V gave up 6 bases and J gave up 0 bases, with 11 bases separating them. CDR3 sequence (DNA): TGTGCCAGCAGTTACGACCGAATGAACACTGAAGCTTTCTTT. Protein: CASSYDRMNTEAFF.

The sample holds many counts of this clonotype. This chain uses TRBV6-1 with TRBJ1-2, with 9 positions matching TRBD1. The CDR3 runs 15 residues. Germline loops: CDR1 MNHNS, CDR2 SASEGT. After removal of 6 bases from V and 3 bases from J, the junction contained 8 bases not matched to a gene. The CDR3 region is CASRRTGVNDYGYTF. The CDR3 DNA follows: TGTGCCAGCAGGCGGACAGGGGTGAATGACTATGGCTACACCTTC.

Notes on this clonotype: One junction end disagrees with the germline gene, perhaps due to a read error. The chain has TRBV27 and TRBJ2-5; the D gene is possibly TRBD2 (5 bases). The CDR3 extends over 14 amino acids. Germline V gene data show CDR1 as MNHEY and CDR2 as SMNVEV (reference sequence). CDR3 sequence reads: CVSSSVDSQETQYF. For the CDR3, the DNA is TGTGTCAGCAGTTCCGTGGACTCACAAGAGACCCAGTACTTC.

This clonotype was seen only a few times. This chain joins TRBV20-1 and TRBJ1-6, with D uncertain. From germline, CDR1 is DFQATT and CDR2 SNEGSKA (reference sequence). The CDR3 has 15 amino acids. With 3 bases removed from V and 4 bases from J, the gap between germline ends came to 13 bases. The CDR3 bases are TGCAGTGCTAGGATACGACGGGCGTATAATTCACCCCTCCACTTT. Protein: CSARIRRAYNSPLHF.

This clonotype was counted between two and nine times. The chain uses TRBV29-1 and TRBJ2-3; D perhaps matches TRBD2 (6 bases). The CDR3 runs to 12 residues. Germline-derived CDR1 and CDR2 are SQVTM and ANQGSEA. V was shortened by 2 bases and J by 6 bases, with 9 bases between the two germline ends. CDR3 residues: CSVETGADTQYF. The CDR3, as DNA: TGCAGCGTTGAAACGGGAGCCGATACGCAGTATTTT.

As regards this clonotype: Since a much larger clone is just one base distant, this may be a read error. V gene TRBV24-1 combines with J gene TRBJ2-1; the D is unclear. The J call is in doubt because the DNA end fits TRBJ2-7 better. This CDR3 is built from 15 residues. Germline V gene lookup returns CDR1 KGHDR and CDR2 SFDVKD. The DNA for the CDR3 is TGTGCCACCAGTGACCCCCTCAGGCTTTACAATGAGCAGTACTTC. This sequence encodes CATSDPLRLYNEQYF.

This clonotype was counted many times. This chain uses TRBV4-2 with TRBJ2-3, with 8 positions matching TRBD2. This CDR3 contains 20 residues. The germline CDR1 and CDR2 sequences are LGHNA and YNFKEQ. V lost 3 bases and J lost 1; bases outside the gene matches: 18. CDR3 coding DNA: TGTGCCAGCAGCCACCCCGTGGGGCGAGCGGGAGCCTCGCGCACAGATACGCAGTATTTT. This gives the protein CASSHPVGRAGASRTDTQYF.

The genes are TRBV14 and TRBJ2-1, with 7 bases fitting TRBD1. The V gene end was trimmed by 4 bases and the J gene end by 1 base; junction bases not matched to a gene: 10. Germline V gene sequence: CDR1 SGHDN, CDR2 FVKESK. The CDR3 has 17 amino acids. CDR3 nucleotide sequence: TGTGCCAGCAGCCGCCTCTACAGGGGCAATTCCTACAATGAGCAGTTCTTC. Translation: CASSRLYRGNSYNEQFF.

This clonotype was recorded at least ten times. This sequence joins TRBV6-1 and TRBJ2-7, with TRBD2 identical over 12 bases. Germline CDR1 MNHNS, CDR2 SASEGT. Unmatched junction bases numbered 7, after V lost 6 bases and J lost 4 bases. The CDR3 length is 15 residues. In nucleotides, the CDR3 is TGTGCCAGCAGACCTCCGACTAGCGGGAGTTACGAGCAGTACTTC. Translation gives CASRPPTSGSYEQYF.

In its sample, this clonotype was seen a few times. The CDR3, as DNA: TGTGCCAGCAGCTTATCACCAGGGGACAAAAACATTCAGTACTTC. Translated, it gives CASSLSPGDKNIQYF. This chain uses TRBV5-4 with TRBJ2-4; a possible D gene is TRBD1 (6 bases). This CDR3 comprises 15 residues. The V gene's germline CDR1 is SGHNT and CDR2 YYREEE (reference sequence). Trimming took off 2 bases at V and 3 bases at J, with 12 bases between the two ends.

This clonotype was picked up many times. The genes are TRBV18 and TRBJ2-3; TRBD2 matches 10 bases. In germline, CDR1 is KGHSH, CDR2 LQKENI. Unmatched junction bases numbered 4, after V lost 3 bases and J lost 4 bases. The CDR3 length is 15 residues. The CDR3 sequence: CASSPSGGTSDTQYF. The CDR3 DNA sequence: TGTGCCAGCTCACCTAGCGGGGGGACTTCAGATACGCAGTATTTT.

This clonotype was seen repeatedly, ten times or more. The rearrangement links TRBV12-3 or TRBV12-4 to TRBJ2-1; 14 bases fit TRBD2. Unmatched junction bases numbered 5, after V lost 7 bases and J lost 3 bases. The CDR3 spans 16 residues. The CDR3 DNA reads as TGTGCCAGCAACAGACTAGCGGGAGGGGGCTACAATGAGCAGTTCTTC. Protein sequence: CASNRLAGGGYNEQFF.

The sample holds many counts of this clonotype. The rearrangement uses TRBV7-3 and TRBJ1-1; unclear D gene. This CDR3 spans 13 amino acids. Between the trimmed V and J ends, which lost 0 bases and 8 bases, there was a span of 10 bases. Germline V gene data show CDR1 as SGHTA and CDR2 as FQGTGA. The CDR3 DNA follows: TGTGCCAGCAGCTTAACGCTCGACCAAGAAGCTTTCTTT. Protein: CASSLTLDQEAFF.

Regarding this clonotype: This may be a read error, as it is one base from a much larger clone. This chain connects TRBV4-1 to TRBJ1-4, with a tentative D call TRBD1 (6 bases). CDR3 length: 16 residues. V was trimmed by 0 bases and J by 0 bases, leaving 8 bases between them. The V gene's germline CDR1 is MGHRA and CDR2 YSYEKL. The chain's CDR3 is CASSQDRGATNEKLFF. The CDR3 DNA reads TGCGCCAGCAGCCAAGATAGGGGGGCAACTAATGAAAAACTGTTTTTT.

This clonotype has just a few counts. This chain links TRBV12-3 or TRBV12-4 with TRBJ2-5; 7 bases match TRBD1. V trimming: 7 bases; J trimming: 2 bases; junction bases outside the gene matches: 7. The CDR3 is 14 amino acids. The CDR3 nucleotides read TGTGCCAGCACCATGCCGGGACAGCAAGAGACCCAGTACTTC. Translated, it gives CASTMPGQQETQYF.

CDR3 sequence (DNA): TGTGCCAGTACCCGCGGCTATGGCTACACCTTC. It translates to CASTRGYGYTF. The genes are TRBV19 and TRBJ1-2; D is uncertain. The CDR3 contains 11 residues. V lost 7 bases and J lost 4, with 7 bases in between. Germline V CDR1 and CDR2: LNHDA, SQIVND (reference sequence).

The chain combines TRBV29-1 with TRBJ2-5, with a weak D call TRBD1 (6 bases). Trimming took off 2 bases at V and 5 bases at J, with 15 bases between the two ends. Germline V gives CDR1 SQVTM, CDR2 ANQGSEA. The CDR3 consists of 14 residues. CDR3 nucleotide sequence: TGCAGCGTTGAATTTCGGGCAGGGGTTGAGACCCAGTACTTC. Protein sequence: CSVEFRAGVETQYF.

There are a few counts of this clonotype. The chain has TRBV28 and TRBJ2-4, with 10 positions matching TRBD1. V shed 5 bases and J 4 bases; nucleotides not matched to a gene: 5. The CDR3 covers 15 residues. The germline V gene encodes CDR1 MDHEN and CDR2 SYDVKM. DNA for the CDR3: TGTGCCAGCAGTGCGACAGGGGGCCAGAAAAACATTCAGTACTTC. It translates to CASSATGGQKNIQYF.

The sample holds many counts of this clonotype. The rearrangement uses TRBV5-1 and TRBJ1-1; TRBD1 might be the D (5 bases). Germline CDR1 SGHRS, CDR2 YFSETQ. The V end lost 5 bases, the J end lost 3 bases, and 11 bases lay between the germline ends. The CDR3 runs 13 residues. The CDR3 DNA follows: TGCGCCAGCAGAAGGGACGGAGACACTGAAGCTTTCTTT. Translating it yields CASRRDGDTEAFF.

In this sample, this clonotype turned up many times. One junction end does not reproduce the germline sequence, and a read error may be involved. CDR3 nucleotides: TGTGTCTGGAGTGTACGACGGGTGAGCACTGAAGCTTTCTTT. The encoded protein is CVWSVRRVSTEAFF. The chain joins TRBV30 to TRBJ1-1; no clear D gene. Germline assignment: CDR1 GTSNPN and CDR2 SVGIG (reference sequence). This CDR3 is built from 14 residues.